This TCR beta chain was profiled in a study of T-cell memory formation after mild COVID-19. Findings of the study overall: Among contracting clones, CD4+ were mainly CM/EM and CD8+ enriched in EMRA.

The germline V gene encodes CDR1 SGHRS and CDR2 YFSETQ. V was pared by 4 bases and J by 6 bases, with 20 bases between. CDR3 length equals 15 residues. One entry per CDR3 protein, called by TCRdb with MiXCR from the 5' RACE reads. The repertoire includes 350,000 or so distinct CDR3 sequences, 20% to 25% of them detected once, and roughly a fifth sits in the top ten. There are a few counts of this clonotype. Its antigen remains unidentified. Source material: PBMCs or a T cell subset sorted from them (not recorded which). The V gene is TRBV5-1, the J gene TRBJ2-7, with no clear D. This TCR came from a man aged 18 to 35 who had mild COVID-19 (a few samples of this study predate the infection). Cell type and time point are not known. Here the CDR3 reads CASSGGPVEISEQYF. For the CDR3, the DNA is TGCGCCAGCAGCGGCGGCCCGGTCGAGATATCCGAGCAGTACTTC.